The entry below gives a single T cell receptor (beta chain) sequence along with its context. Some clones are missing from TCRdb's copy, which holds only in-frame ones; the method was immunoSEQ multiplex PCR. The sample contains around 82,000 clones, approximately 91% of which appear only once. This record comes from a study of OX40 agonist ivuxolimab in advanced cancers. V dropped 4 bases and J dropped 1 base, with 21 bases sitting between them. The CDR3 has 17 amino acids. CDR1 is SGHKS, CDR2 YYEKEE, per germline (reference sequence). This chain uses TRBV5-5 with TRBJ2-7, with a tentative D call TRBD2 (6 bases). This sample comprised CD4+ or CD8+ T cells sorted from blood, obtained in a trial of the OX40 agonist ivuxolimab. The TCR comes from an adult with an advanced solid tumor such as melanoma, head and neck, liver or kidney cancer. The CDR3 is CASSLPRGSGVSYEQYF. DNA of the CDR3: TGTGCCAGCAGCCTCCCGCGGGGTAGCGGAGTATCCTACGAGCAGTACTTC.